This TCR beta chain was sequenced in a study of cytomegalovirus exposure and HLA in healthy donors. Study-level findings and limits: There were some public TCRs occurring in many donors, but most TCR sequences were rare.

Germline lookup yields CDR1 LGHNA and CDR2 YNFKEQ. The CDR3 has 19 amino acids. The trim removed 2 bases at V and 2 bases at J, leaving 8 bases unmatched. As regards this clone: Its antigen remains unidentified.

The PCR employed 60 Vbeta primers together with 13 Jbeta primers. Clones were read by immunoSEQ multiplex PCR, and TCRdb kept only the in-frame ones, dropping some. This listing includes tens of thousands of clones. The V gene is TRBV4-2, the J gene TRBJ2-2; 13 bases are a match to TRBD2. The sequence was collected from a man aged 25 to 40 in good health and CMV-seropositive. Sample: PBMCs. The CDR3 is CASSQPTGLAGINTGELFF. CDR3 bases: TGTGCCAGCAGCCAACCAACGGGACTAGCGGGAATAAACACCGGGGAGCTGTTTTTT.